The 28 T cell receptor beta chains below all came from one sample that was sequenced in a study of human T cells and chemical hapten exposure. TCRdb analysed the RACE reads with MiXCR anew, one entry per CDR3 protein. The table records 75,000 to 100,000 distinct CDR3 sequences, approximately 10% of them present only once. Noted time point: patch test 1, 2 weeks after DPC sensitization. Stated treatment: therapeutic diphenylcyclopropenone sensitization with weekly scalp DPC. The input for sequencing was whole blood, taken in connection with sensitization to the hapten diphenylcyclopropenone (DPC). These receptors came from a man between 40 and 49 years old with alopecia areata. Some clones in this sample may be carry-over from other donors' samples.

The CDR3 loop reads CATTPLGTNYGYTF. CDR3 nucleotide sequence: TGTGCCACAACCCCCCTGGGAACTAACTATGGCTACACCTTC. This chain uses TRBV12-3 or TRBV12-4 with TRBJ1-2; D is undetermined. The V gene lost 10 bases and the J gene lost 0 bases, with 15 bases spanning the gap. The CDR3 sequence is 14 residues long.

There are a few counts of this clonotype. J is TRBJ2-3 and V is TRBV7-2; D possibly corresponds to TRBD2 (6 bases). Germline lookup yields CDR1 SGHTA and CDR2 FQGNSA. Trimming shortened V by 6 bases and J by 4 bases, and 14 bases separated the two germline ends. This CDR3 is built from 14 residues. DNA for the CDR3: TGTGCCAGCAGTTATAGCGGAGCTCCAGATACGCAGTATTTT. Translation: CASSYSGAPDTQYF.

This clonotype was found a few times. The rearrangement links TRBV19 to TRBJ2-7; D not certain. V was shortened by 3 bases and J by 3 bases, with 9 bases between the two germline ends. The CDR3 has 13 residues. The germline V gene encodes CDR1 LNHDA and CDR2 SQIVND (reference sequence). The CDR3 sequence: CASSIRVIYEQYV. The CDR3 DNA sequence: TGTGCCAGTAGTATTCGGGTGATCTACGAGCAGTACGTC.

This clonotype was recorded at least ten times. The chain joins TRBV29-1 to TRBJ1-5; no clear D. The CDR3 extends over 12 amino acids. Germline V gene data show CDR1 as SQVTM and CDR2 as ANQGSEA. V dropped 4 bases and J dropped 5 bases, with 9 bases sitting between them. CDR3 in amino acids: CSVGESDQPQHF. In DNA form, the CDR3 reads TGCAGCGTTGGTGAGTCCGATCAGCCCCAGCATTTT.

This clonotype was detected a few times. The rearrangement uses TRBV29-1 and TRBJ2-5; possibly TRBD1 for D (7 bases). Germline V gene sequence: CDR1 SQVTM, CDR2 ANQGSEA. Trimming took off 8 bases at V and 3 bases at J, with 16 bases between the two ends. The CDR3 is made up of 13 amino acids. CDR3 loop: CSFIQGRKETQYF. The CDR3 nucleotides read TGCAGCTTCATACAGGGGAGGAAAGAGACCCAGTACTTC.

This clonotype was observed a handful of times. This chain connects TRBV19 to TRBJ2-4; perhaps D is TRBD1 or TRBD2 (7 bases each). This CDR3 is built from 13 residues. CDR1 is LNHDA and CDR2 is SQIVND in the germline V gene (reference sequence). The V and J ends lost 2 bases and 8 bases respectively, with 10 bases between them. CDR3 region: CASSIQGGDIQYF. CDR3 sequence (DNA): TGTGCCAGTAGTATACAGGGGGGGGACATTCAGTACTTC.

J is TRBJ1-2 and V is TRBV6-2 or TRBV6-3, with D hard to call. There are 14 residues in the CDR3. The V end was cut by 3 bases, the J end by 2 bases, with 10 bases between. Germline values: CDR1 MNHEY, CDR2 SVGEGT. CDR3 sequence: CASSYNTRNYGYTF. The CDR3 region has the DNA TGTGCCAGCAGTTATAATACGCGCAACTATGGCTACACCTTC.

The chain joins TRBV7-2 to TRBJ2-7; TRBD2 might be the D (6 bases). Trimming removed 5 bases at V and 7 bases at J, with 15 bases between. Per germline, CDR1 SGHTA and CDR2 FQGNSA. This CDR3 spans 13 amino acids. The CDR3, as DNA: TGTGCCAGCAGCCGGGACTTCACGGGGGAGCAGTACTTC. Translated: CASSRDFTGEQYF.

The CDR3 region is CSVDLVVSGLAKNIQYF. The CDR3 bases are TGCAGTGTGGACTTAGTTGTGAGCGGCCTAGCCAAAAACATTCAGTACTTC. This chain joins TRBV20-1 and TRBJ2-4; a weak D match, TRBD2 (5 bases). Germline V lookup: CDR1 DFQATT, CDR2 SNEGSKA (reference sequence). This CDR3 is 17 amino acids long. The V end was cut by 7 bases, the J end by 0 bases, with 22 bases between.

In DNA form, the CDR3 reads TGTGCCAGCCCCCCCAGGGGGCAGGAGAGCTCTGGGGCCAACGTCCTGACTTTC. Amino acids: CASPPRGQESSGANVLTF. V and J are TRBV7-9 and TRBJ2-6; the match to TRBD1 covers 8 bases. The CDR3 covers 18 residues. Per germline, CDR1 SEHNR and CDR2 FQNEAQ (reference sequence). J gave up 0 bases and V 8 bases, and 12 bases lay outside the gene matches.

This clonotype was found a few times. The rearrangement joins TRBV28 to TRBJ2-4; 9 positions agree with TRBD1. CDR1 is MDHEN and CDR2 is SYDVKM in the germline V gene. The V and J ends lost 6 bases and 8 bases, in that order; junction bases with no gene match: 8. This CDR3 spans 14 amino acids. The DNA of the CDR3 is TGTGCCAGCAGCTCCGGACAGGGGATTGACATTCAGTACTTC. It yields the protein CASSSGQGIDIQYF.

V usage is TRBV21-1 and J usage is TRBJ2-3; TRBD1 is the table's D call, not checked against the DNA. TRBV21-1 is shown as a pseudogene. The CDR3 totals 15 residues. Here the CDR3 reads CASSKVQGSTDTQYF. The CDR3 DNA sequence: TGTGCCAGCAGCAAAGTGCAGGGTTCCACAGATACGCAGTATTTT.

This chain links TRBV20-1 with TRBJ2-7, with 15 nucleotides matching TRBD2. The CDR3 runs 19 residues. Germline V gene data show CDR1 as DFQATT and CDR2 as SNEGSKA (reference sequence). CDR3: CPNRTSGRGLISSAYEQYF. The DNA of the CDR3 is TGCCCAAACCGGACTAGCGGGAGGGGTCTGATATCTTCGGCCTACGAGCAGTACTTC.

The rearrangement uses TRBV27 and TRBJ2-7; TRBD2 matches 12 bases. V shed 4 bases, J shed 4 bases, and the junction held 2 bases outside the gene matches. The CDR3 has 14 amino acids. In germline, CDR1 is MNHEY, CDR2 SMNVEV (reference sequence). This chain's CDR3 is CASSSTSGRYEQYF. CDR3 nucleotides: TGTGCCAGCAGTTCCACTAGCGGGAGGTACGAGCAGTACTTC.

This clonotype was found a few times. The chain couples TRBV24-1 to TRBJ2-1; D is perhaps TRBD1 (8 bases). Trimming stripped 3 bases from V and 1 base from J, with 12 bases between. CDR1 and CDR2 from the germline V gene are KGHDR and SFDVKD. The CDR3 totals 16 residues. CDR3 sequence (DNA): TGTGCCACCAGTGATCCACAGGGGGGGTCCTACAATGAGCAGTTCTTC. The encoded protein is CATSDPQGGSYNEQFF.

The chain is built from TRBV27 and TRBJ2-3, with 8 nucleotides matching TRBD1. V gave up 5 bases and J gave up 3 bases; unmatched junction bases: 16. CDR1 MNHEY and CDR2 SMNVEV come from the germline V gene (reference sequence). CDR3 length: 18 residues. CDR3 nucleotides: TGTGCCAGCAGTAGAAGGCCTCCCCAGGGGGCAGAAACAGATACGCAGTATTTT. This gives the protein CASSRRPPQGAETDTQYF.

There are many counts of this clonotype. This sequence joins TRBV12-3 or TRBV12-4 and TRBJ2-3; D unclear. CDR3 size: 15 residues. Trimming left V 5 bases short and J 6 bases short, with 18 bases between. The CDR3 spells CASSPGGPSFDTQYF. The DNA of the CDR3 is TGTGCCAGCAGTCCAGGTGGGCCATCCTTCGATACGCAGTATTTT.

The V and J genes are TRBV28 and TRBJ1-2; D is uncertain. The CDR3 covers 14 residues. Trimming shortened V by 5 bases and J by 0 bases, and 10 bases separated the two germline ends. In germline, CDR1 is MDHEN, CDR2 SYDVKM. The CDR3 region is CASSERATNYGYTF. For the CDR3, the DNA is TGTGCCAGCAGTGAGAGGGCGACTAACTATGGCTACACCTTC.

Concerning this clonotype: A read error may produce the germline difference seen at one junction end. CDR3 sequence reads: CASSPKLGDTQYF. The DNA of the CDR3 is TGTGCTAGCAGCCCGAAATTGGGGGATACGCAGTATTTT. This sequence joins TRBV7-7 and TRBJ2-3; D is unclear. CDR3 size: 13 residues. CDR1 SSHAT and CDR2 FNYEAQ come from the germline V gene (reference sequence). The variable domain in full, completed from reference TRBV7-7 and TRBJ2-3, reads GAGVSQSPRYKVTKRGQDVTLRCDPISSHATLYWYQQALGQGPEFLTYFNYEAQPDKSGLPSDRFSAERPEGSISTLTIQRTEQRDSAMYRCASSPKLGDTQYFGPGTRLTVL.

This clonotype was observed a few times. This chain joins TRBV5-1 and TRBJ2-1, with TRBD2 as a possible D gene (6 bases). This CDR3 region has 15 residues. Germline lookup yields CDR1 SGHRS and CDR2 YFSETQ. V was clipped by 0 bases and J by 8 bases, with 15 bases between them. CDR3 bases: TGCGCCAGCAGCTTGGCGGGGACTGAGAACTATGAGCAGTTCTTC. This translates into CASSLAGTENYEQFF.

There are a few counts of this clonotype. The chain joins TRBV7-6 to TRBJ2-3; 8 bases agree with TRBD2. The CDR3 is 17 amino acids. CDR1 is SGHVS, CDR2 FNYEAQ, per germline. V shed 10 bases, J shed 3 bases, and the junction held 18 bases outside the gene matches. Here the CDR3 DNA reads TGTGCCAACACCCCCAGCGGGAGTGTCTTGATGACAGATACGCAGTATTTT. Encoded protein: CANTPSGSVLMTDTQYF.

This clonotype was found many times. CDR3 region: CSALGEGNQPQHF. The CDR3 coding sequence is TGCAGTGCCCTAGGGGAGGGGAATCAGCCCCAGCATTTT. The chain couples TRBV20-1 to TRBJ1-5; weak D call: TRBD1 (5 bases). Germline CDR1 DFQATT, CDR2 SNEGSKA (reference sequence). The CDR3 sequence is 13 residues long. The V and J ends lost 6 bases and 4 bases respectively, with 13 bases between them.

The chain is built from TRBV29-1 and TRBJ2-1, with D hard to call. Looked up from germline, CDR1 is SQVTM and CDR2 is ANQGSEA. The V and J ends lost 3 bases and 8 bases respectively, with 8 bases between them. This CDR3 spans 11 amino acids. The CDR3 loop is CSVDPAHEQFF. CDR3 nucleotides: TGCAGCGTTGATCCGGCCCATGAGCAGTTCTTC.

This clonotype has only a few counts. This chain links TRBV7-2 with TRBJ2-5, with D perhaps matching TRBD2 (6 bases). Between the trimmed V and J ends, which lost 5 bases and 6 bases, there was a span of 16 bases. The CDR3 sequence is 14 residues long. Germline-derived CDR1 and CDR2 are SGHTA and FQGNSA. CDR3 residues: CASSPGVSVQTQYF. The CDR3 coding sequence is TGTGCCAGCAGCCCGGGAGTGAGTGTACAGACCCAGTACTTC.

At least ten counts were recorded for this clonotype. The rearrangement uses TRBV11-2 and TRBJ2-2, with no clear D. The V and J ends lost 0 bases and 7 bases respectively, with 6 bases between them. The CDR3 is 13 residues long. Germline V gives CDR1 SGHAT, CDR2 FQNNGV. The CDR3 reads CASSLDRFGELFF. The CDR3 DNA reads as TGTGCCAGCAGCTTAGATCGTTTCGGGGAGCTGTTTTTT. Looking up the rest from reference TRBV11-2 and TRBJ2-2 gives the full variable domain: EAGVAQSPRYKIIEKRQSVAFWCNPISGHATLYWYQQILGQGPKLLIQFQNNGVVDDSQLPKDRFSAERLKGVDSTLKIQPAKLEDSAVYLCASSLDRFGELFFGEGSRLTVL.

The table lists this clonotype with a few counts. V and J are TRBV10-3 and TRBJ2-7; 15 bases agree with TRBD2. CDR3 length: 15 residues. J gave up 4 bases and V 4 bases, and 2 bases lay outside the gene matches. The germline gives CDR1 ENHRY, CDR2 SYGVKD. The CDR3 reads CAISGTSGRGYEQYV. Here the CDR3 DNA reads TGTGCCATCAGTGGGACTAGCGGGAGGGGATACGAGCAGTACGTC.

In DNA form, the CDR3 reads TGTGCCAGCAGCACCGGGACTTTTACTAGCACAGATACGCAGTATTTT. Translated, it gives CASSTGTFTSTDTQYF. The J gene is TRBJ2-3, the V gene TRBV11-1; D is possibly TRBD2 (6 bases). Per germline, CDR1 SGHAT and CDR2 FQDESV (reference sequence). There are 16 residues in the CDR3. The V end was cut by 5 bases, the J end by 0 bases, with 15 bases between.

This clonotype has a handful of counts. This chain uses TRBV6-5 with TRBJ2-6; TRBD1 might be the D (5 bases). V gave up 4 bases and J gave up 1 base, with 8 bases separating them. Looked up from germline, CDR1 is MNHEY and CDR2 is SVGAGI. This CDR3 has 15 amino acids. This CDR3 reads CASSLSGSGANVLTF. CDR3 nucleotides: TGTGCCAGCAGTTTGTCAGGGTCTGGGGCCAACGTCCTGACTTTC.